This TCR beta chain was identified during a study of blood T cell repertoires in COVID-19. Across the whole study: The United States, Italy and Spain provided the acute and convalescent COVID-19 samples. In each case, the material was cDNA or gDNA derived from T cells, B-cell-depleted T cells, or PBMCs.

Trimming cost V 8 bases and J 2 bases; bases outside gene matches: 8. CDR1 and CDR2 (germline): SNHLY, FYNNEI. The CDR3 has 15 amino acids. Original analysis: Nucleated cell counts were estimated from reference gene primer amplification. Some clones are missing from TCRdb's copy, which holds only in-frame ones; the method was immunoSEQ multiplex PCR. That table furnishes V, J and clone size, whereas the DNA furnished D and trimming. Altogether roughly 250,000 clones are present, about 80% being singletons, with the ten largest covering over 1.5%. The source is a woman older than 75 with acute or convalescent COVID-19. The chain recombines TRBV2 with TRBJ1-5; 8 bases fit TRBD1. The sample consisted of peripheral blood. The CDR3 loop is CASQDRQGRNQPQHF. The CDR3 coding sequence is TGTGCCAGCCAGGATCGACAGGGGCGCAATCAGCCCCAGCATTTT.